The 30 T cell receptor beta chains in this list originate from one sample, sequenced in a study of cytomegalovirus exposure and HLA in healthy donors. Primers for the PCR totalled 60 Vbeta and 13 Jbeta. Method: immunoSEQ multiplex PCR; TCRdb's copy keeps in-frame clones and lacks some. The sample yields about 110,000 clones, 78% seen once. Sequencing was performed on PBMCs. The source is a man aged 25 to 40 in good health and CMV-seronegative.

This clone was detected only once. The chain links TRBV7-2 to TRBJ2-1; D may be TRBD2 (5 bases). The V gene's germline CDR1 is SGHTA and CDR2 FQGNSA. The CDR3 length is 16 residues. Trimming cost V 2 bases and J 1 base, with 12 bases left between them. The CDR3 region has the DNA TGTGCCAGCAGCTTATCCTCCGGCGGGTCCTACAATGAGCAGTTCTTC. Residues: CASSLSSGGSYNEQFF. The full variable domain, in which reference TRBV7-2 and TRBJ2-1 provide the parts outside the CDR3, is GAGVSQSPSNKVTEKGKDVELRCDPISGHTALYWYRQSLGQGLEFLIYFQGNSAPDKSGLPSDRFSAERTGGSVSTLTIQRTQQEDSAVYLCASSLSSGGSYNEQFFGPGTRLTVL.

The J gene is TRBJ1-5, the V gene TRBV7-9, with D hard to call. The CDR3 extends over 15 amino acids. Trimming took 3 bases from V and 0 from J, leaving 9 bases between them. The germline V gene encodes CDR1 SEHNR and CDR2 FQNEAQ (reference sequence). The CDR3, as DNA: TGTGCCAGCAGCTTTTCCATCCATAGCAATCAGCCCCAGCATTTT. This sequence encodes CASSFSIHSNQPQHF.

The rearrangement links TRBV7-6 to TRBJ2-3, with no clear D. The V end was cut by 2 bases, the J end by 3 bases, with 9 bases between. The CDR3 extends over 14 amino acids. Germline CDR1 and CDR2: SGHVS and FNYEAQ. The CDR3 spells CASSLIPSTDTQYF. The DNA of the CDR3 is TGTGCCAGCAGCTTAATTCCCTCGACAGATACGCAGTATTTT. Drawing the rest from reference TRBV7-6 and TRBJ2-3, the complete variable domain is GAGVSQSPRYKVTKRGQDVALRCDPISGHVSLYWYRQALGQGPEFLTYFNYEAQQDKSGLPNDRFSAERPEGSISTLTIQRTEQRDSAMYRCASSLIPSTDTQYFGPGTRLTVL.

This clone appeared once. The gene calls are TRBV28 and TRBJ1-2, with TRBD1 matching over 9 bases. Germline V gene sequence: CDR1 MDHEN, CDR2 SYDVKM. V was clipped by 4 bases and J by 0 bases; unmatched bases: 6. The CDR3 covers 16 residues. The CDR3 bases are TGTGCCAGCAGTTCACAAAGGACAGGGGCTAACTATGGCTACACCTTC. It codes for CASSSQRTGANYGYTF.

The DNA for the CDR3 is TGTGCCAGCAGTTACTCGAGTGGTCGAAACACCATATATTTT. Amino acids: CASSYSSGRNTIYF. The chain carries TRBV6-5 and TRBJ1-3; unclear D gene. Germline loops: CDR1 MNHEY, CDR2 SVGAGI. The V end was cut by 0 bases, the J end by 5 bases, with 8 bases between. The CDR3 consists of 14 residues.

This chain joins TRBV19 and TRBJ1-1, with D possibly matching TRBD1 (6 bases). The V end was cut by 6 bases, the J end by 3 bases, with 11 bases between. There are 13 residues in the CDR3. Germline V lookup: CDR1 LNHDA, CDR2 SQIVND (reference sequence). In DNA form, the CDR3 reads TGTGCCAGTAGCGGACAGCGTCACACTGAAGCTTTCTTT. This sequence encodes CASSGQRHTEAFF.

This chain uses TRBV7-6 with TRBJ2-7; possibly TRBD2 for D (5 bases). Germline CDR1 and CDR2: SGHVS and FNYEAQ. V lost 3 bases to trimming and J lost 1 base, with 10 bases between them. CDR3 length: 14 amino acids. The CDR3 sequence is CASSLSGSSYEQYF. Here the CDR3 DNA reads TGTGCCAGCAGCTTGAGCGGTTCGTCCTACGAGCAGTACTTC.

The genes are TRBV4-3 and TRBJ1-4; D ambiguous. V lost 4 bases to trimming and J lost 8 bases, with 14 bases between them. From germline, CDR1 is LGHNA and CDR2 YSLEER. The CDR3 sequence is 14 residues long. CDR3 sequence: CASSPGGAGEKLFF. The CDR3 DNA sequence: TGCGCCAGCAGCCCGGGAGGCGCGGGAGAAAAACTGTTTTTT.

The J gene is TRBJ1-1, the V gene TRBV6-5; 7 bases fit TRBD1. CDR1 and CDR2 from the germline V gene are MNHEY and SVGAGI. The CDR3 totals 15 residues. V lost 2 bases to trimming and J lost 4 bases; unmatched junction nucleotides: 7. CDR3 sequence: CASSYTQGVATEAFF. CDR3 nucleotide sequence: TGTGCCAGCAGTTACACCCAGGGGGTCGCCACTGAAGCTTTCTTT.

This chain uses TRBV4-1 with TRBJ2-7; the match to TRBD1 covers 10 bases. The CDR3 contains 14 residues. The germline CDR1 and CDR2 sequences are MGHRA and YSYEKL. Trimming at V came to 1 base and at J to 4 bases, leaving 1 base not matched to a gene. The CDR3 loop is CASSQGQGAYEQYF. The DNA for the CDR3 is TGCGCCAGCAGCCAAGGACAGGGGGCATACGAGCAGTACTTC.

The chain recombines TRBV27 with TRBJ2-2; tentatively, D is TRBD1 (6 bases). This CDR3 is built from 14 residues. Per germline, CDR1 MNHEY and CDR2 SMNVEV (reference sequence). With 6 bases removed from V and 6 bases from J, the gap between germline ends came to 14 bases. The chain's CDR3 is CASRETGGAGELFF. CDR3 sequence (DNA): TGTGCCAGCAGAGAGACAGGTGGGGCCGGGGAGCTGTTTTTT.

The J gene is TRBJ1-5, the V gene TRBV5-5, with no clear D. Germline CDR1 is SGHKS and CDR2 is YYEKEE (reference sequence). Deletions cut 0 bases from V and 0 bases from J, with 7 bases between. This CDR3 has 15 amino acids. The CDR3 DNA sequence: TGTGCCAGCAGCTTGGAACAGAATAGCAATCAGCCCCAGCATTTT. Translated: CASSLEQNSNQPQHF.

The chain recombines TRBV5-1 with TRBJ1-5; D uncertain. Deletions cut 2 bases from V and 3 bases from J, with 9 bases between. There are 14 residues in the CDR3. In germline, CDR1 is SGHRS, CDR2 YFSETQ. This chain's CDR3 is CASSFTQINQPQHF. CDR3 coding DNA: TGCGCCAGCAGCTTTACACAGATCAATCAGCCCCAGCATTTT. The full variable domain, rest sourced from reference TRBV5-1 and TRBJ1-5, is KAGVTQTPRYLIKTRGQQVTLSCSPISGHRSVSWYQQTPGQGLQFLFEYFSETQRNKGNFPGRFSGRQFSNSRSEMNVSTLELGDSALYLCASSFTQINQPQHFGDGTRLSIL.

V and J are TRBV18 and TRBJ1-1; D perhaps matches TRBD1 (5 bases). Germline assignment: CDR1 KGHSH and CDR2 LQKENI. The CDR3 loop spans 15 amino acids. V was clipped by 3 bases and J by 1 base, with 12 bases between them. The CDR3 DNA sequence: TGTGCCAGCTCACCCCCAATGACAGAGAACACTGAAGCTTTCTTT. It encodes CASSPPMTENTEAFF.

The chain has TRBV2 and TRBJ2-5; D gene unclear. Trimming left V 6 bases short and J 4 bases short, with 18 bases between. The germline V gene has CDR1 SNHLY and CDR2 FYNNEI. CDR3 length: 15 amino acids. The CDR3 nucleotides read TGTGCCAGCAGCAATGACCGGAGCCCTCGAGAGACCCAGTACTTC. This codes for CASSNDRSPRETQYF.

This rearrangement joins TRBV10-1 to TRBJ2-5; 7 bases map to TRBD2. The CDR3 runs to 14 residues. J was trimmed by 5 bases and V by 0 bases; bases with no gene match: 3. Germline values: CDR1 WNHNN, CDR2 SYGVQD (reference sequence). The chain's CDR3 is CASSESSGEETQYF. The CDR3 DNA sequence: TGCGCCAGCAGTGAGTCGAGCGGGGAGGAGACCCAGTACTTC.

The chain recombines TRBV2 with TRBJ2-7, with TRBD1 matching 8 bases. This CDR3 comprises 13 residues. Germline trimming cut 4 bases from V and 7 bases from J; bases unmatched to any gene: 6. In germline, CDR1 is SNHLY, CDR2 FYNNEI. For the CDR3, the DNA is TGTGCCAGCAGTGGGACAGGGCCTCTTGAGCAGTACTTC. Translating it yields CASSGTGPLEQYF.

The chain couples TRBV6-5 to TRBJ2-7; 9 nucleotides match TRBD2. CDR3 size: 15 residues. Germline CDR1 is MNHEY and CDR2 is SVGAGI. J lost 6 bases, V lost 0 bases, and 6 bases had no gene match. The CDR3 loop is CASSYSSLAGREQYF. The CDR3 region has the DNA TGTGCCAGCAGTTACTCGAGCCTAGCGGGACGCGAGCAGTACTTC.

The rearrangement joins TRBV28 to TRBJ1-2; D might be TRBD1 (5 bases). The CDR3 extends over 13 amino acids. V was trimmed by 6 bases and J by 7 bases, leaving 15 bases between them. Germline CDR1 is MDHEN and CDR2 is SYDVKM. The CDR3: CASRGRVAGGYTF. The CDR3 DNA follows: TGTGCCAGCAGGGGCAGGGTCGCTGGTGGCTACACCTTC.

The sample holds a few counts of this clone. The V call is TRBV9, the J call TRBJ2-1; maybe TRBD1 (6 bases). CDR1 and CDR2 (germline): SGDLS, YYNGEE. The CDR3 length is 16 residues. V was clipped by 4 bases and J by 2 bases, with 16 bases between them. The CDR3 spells CASSSLMGAAYNEQFF. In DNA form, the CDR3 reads TGTGCCAGCAGCTCCCTCATGGGGGCCGCCTACAATGAGCAGTTCTTC.

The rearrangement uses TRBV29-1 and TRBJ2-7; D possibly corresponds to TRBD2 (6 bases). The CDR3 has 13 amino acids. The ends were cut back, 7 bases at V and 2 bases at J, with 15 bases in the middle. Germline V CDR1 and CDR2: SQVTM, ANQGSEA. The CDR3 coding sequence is TGCAGCGCTAACTCCCCTAGCGCCTACGAGCAGTACTTC. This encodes CSANSPSAYEQYF.

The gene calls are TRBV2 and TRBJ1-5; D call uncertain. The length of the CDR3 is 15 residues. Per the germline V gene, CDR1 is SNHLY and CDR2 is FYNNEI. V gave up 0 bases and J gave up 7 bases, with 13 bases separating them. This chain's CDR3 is CASSEALPGSQPQHF. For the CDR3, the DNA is TGTGCCAGCAGTGAAGCGCTTCCGGGGAGCCAGCCCCAGCATTTT. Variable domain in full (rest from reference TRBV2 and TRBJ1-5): EPEVTQTPSHQVTQMGQEVILRCVPISNHLYFYWYRQILGQKVEFLVSFYNNEISEKSEIFDDQFSVERPDGSNFTLKIRSTKLEDSAMYFCASSEALPGSQPQHFGDGTRLSIL.

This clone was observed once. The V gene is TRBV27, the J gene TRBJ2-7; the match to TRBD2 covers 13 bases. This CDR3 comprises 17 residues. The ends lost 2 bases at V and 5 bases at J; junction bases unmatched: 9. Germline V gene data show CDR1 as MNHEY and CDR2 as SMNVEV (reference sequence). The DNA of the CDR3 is TGTGCCAGCAGTTTAGAAGGACTAGCGGGAGCTAAGGACGAGCAGTACTTC. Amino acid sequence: CASSLEGLAGAKDEQYF.

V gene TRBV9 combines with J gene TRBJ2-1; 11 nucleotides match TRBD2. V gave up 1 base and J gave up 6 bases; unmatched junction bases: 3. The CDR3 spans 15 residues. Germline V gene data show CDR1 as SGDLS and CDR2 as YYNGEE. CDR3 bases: TGTGCCAGCAGCGTATTAACTAGCGGGAGCAATGAGCAGTTCTTC. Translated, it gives CASSVLTSGSNEQFF. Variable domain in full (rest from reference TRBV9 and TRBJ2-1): DSGVTQTPKHLITATGQRVTLRCSPRSGDLSVYWYQQSLDQGLQFLIQYYNGEERAKGNILERFSAQQFPDLHSELNLSSLELGDSALYFCASSVLTSGSNEQFFGPGTRLTVL.

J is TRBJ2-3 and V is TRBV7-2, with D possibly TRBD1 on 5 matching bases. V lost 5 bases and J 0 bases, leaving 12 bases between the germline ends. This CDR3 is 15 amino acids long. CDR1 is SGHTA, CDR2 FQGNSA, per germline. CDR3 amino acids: CASSDGHPSTDTQYF. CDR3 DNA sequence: TGTGCCAGCAGCGACGGACACCCTAGCACAGATACGCAGTATTTT. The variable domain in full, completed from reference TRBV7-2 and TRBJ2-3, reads GAGVSQSPSNKVTEKGKDVELRCDPISGHTALYWYRQSLGQGLEFLIYFQGNSAPDKSGLPSDRFSAERTGGSVSTLTIQRTQQEDSAVYLCASSDGHPSTDTQYFGPGTRLTVL.

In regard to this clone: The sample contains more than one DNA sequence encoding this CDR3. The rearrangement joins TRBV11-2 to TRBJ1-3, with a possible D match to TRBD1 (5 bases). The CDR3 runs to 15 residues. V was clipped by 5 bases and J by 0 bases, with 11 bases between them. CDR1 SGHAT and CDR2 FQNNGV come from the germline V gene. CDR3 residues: CASSPIQGSGNTIYF. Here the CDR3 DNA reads TGTGCCAGCAGCCCAATCCAGGGCTCTGGAAACACCATATATTTT.

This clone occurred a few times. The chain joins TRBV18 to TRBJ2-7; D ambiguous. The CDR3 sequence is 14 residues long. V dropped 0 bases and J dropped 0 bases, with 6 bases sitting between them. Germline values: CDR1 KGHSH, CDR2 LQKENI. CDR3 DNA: TGTGCCAGCTCACCACCGCAGGACTCCTACGAGCAGTACTTC. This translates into CASSPPQDSYEQYF.

The CDR3 region is CASSLSTGAETQYF. DNA for the CDR3: TGCGCCAGCAGTCTTTCTACAGGGGCAGAGACCCAGTACTTC. J is TRBJ2-5 and V is TRBV10-1; TRBD1 aligns across 7 bases. V shed 5 bases, J shed 4 bases, and the junction held 7 bases outside the gene matches. Per germline, CDR1 WNHNN and CDR2 SYGVQD (reference sequence). This CDR3 has 14 amino acids.

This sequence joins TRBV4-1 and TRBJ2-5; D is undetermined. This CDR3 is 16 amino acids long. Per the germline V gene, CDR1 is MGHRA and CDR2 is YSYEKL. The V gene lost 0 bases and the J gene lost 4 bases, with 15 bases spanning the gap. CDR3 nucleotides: TGCGCCAGCAGCCAAGAAGAGGCAAAACCTCGAGAGACCCAGTACTTC. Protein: CASSQEEAKPRETQYF.

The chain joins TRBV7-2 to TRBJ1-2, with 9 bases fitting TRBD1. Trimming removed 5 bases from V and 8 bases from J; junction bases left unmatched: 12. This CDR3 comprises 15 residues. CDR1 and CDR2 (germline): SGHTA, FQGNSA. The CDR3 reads CASSPERGQGRGYTF. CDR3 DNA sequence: TGTGCCAGCAGCCCCGAACGGGGACAGGGAAGGGGCTACACCTTC.